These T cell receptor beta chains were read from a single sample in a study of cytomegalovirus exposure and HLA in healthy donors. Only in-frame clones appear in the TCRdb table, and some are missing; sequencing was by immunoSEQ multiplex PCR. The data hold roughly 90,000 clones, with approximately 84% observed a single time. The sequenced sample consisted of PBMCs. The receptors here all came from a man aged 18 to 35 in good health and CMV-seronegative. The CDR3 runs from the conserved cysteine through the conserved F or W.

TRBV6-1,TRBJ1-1,CASSEQGMGAEAFF
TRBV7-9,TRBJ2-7,CASSPSASGSAEQYF
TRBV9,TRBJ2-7,CASSVVASAPYEQYF
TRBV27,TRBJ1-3,CASSLAGNGNTIYF
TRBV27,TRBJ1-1,CASSPNKSGTEAFF
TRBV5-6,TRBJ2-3,CASSPGLVRDTQYF
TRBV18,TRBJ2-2,CASSPIGTPNQNTGELFF
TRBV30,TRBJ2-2,CAWSVIISGELFF
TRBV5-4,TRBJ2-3,CASSLAPRGPDTQYF
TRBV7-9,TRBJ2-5,CASSLATGGQETQYF
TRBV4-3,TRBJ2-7,CASSRSMGSGRAYYEQYF
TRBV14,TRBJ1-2,CASSPMGAYLDGYTF
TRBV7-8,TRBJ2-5,CASSLGGEETQYF
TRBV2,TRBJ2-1,CASRTSGNRGEQFF
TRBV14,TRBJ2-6,CASSLLASGGSGANVLTF
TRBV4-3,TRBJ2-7,CASSQDGAGGREQYF
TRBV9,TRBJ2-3,CASSVATSGGASTDTQYF
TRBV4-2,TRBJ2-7,CASSRAGVSYEQYF
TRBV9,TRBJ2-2,CASSVGHKGLAGELFF
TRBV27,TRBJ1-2,CASSQGAGEIYGYTF
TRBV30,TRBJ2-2,CAWFPGTGVGELFF
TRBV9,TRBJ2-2,CASSTTQGVDYSGGELFF
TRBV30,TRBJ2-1,CASHPAGPWGEQFF
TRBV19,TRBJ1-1,CASSIVPGVNTEAFF
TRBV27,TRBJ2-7,CASSPITGPGLSYEQYF
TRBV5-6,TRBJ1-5,CASSLYTGGNQPQHF
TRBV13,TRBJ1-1,CASSEIGAMNTEAFF
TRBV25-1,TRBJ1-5,CASSGSGQPQHF
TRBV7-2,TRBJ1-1,CASSLVSQWTATEAFF
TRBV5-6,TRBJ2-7,CASSLQDVYEQYF
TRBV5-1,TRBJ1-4,CASSGRTGTGTTTNEKLFF
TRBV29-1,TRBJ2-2,CSVDRQGVLFF
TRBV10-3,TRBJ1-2,CANNRGAEDYGYTF
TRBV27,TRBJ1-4,CASSYRTALRGEKLFF
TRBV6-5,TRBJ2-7,CASTPYIAGPYEQYF
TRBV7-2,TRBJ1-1,CASSLAQAGRTEAFF
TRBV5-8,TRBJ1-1,CASSLELGAFRNTEAFF
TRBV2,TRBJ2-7,CASRGTGDYEQYF
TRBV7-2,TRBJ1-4,CASSADRGRREKLFF
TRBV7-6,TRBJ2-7,CASSFGEPYEQYF
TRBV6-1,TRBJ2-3,CAGAGTATDTQYF
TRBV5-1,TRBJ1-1,CASSLLTPTNTEAFF
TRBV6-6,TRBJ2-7,CASSYRGYEQYF
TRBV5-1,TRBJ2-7,CASSWLAGVSYEQYF
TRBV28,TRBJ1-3,CASSQTLIAHPDSGNTIYF
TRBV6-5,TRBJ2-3,CASSRTRDHTQYF
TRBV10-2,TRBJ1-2,CASRDQGHSSF
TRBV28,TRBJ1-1,CASSVRSEAFF